This T cell receptor beta chain was retrieved from a study of blood T cells in healthy people across ages. It was with a sample-barcoded 5' primer and a J-beta primer mix that a second PCR of roughly 7 to 12 cycles was run. Each CDR3 protein gets one entry after TCRdb re-called the 5' RACE reads with MiXCR. The sample holds hundreds of thousands of distinct CDR3 sequences, 25% to 35% seen once. This clonotype was recorded many times. The sequenced sample was blood. The sequence was collected from a woman aged 80 or over in good health.

The CDR3 reads CASSLGTGGLETQYF. The CDR3 coding sequence is TGTGCCAGCAGCTTAGGGACAGGGGGCTTAGAGACCCAGTACTTC. The rearrangement uses TRBV7-9 and TRBJ2-5; 11 bases line up with TRBD1. This CDR3 spans 15 amino acids. J lost 4 bases, V lost 1 base, and 2 bases had no gene match. CDR1 is SEHNR, CDR2 FQNEAQ, per germline (reference sequence).